Given below is one TCR beta chain in context. As yet, its antigen is unknown. MiXCR, run by TCRdb on the reads, gives a single entry per CDR3 protein. The table records about 180,000 distinct CDR3 sequences, around 15% of them present only once. CDR3 length: 13 amino acids. Trimming left V 3 bases short and J 0 bases short, with 6 bases between. Germline V CDR1 and CDR2: MDHEN, SYDVKM. The sample originates from a study of T cell repertoires in cytomegalovirus infection. Study-wide context: Indications of both CMV infection and matching HLA type were provided by public TCR beta signatures.

Study outcomes and limitations: The study found HLA-C-restricted CMV-specific TCR beta clonotypes dominating the ex vivo response. Carriers of CMV plus the relevant HLA were identified by cumulative public TCR beta family frequency.

This sequence originates from a human donor in good health (CMV status not recorded). Some clones in this sample may be carry-over from other donors' samples. Input material: PBMCs. The chain links TRBV28 to TRBJ2-7; D unresolved. CDR3 sequence: CASSFPASYEQYF. The CDR3 coding sequence is TGTGCCAGCAGTTTTCCGGCCTCCTACGAGCAGTACTTC.